Listed below are T cell receptor beta chains from one sample, sequenced in a study of T cell responses to AZD1222 COVID-19 vaccine. TCRdb's table, derived via immunoSEQ multiplex PCR, lists solely in-frame clones and lacks some. The table has around 78,000 clones, about 82% seen once; the top ten hold 2.5% to 3%. The input for sequencing was peripheral blood, taken on day 0 of AZD1222 vaccination. All receptors derive from an adult in good health. CDR3s include the opening cysteine and the closing phenylalanine or tryptophan. D genes are given only for firm matches. The size of a clone is reported for some rows only, either as once, few or many, or as a class for expanded clones.

j_call: TRBJ1-5; clone_size: -; d_call: -; v_call: TRBV28; cdr3_nt: TGTGCCAGCAGTGATGGGCCCAACCCTAGCAATCAGCCCCAGCATTTT; cdr3_aa: CASSDGPNPSNQPQHF
j_call: TRBJ2-5; clone_size: once; d_call: -; v_call: TRBV7-2; cdr3_nt: TGTGCCAGCAGCTTAGGTTGGCCCCAGGGAGAGACCCAGTACTTC; cdr3_aa: CASSLGWPQGETQYF
j_call: TRBJ2-7; clone_size: -; d_call: TRBD1; v_call: TRBV11-2; cdr3_nt: TGTGCCAGCAGCTTCGGACAGGGGGCGTCCTACGAGCAGTACTTC; cdr3_aa: CASSFGQGASYEQYF
j_call: TRBJ1-2; clone_size: -; d_call: TRBD1; v_call: TRBV30; cdr3_nt: TGTGCCTGGAAAGAGAGGGGGCGTAACTATGGCTACACCTTC; cdr3_aa: CAWKERGRNYGYTF
j_call: TRBJ1-5; clone_size: once; d_call: -; v_call: TRBV12-3/TRBV12-4; cdr3_nt: TGTGCCAGCAGACTAGGCGGCCGGCCCCAGCATTTT; cdr3_aa: CASRLGGRPQHF
j_call: TRBJ1-6; clone_size: once; d_call: -; v_call: TRBV19; cdr3_nt: TGTGCCAGTAGTATATACACAGATAATTCTTCACCCCTCCACTTT; cdr3_aa: CASSIYTDNSSPLHF
j_call: TRBJ2-1; clone_size: -; d_call: -; v_call: TRBV10-2; cdr3_nt: TGCGCCAGCAAAGGGACTGGATTGAATGAGCAGTTCTTC; cdr3_aa: CASKGTGLNEQFF
j_call: TRBJ2-4; clone_size: -; d_call: -; v_call: TRBV7-9; cdr3_nt: TGTGCCAGCAGCCCCCGTGTTGGCAAAAACATTCAGTACTTC; cdr3_aa: CASSPRVGKNIQYF
j_call: TRBJ1-2; clone_size: -; d_call: -; v_call: TRBV25-1; cdr3_nt: TGTGCCAGCACCCCGACGGCGGGAGGCTACACCTTC; cdr3_aa: CASTPTAGGYTF
j_call: TRBJ2-1; clone_size: -; d_call: -; v_call: TRBV5-1; cdr3_nt: TGCGCCAGCAGTTTAGCCTTTGATGAGCAGTTCTTC; cdr3_aa: CASSLAFDEQFF
j_call: TRBJ1-1; clone_size: -; d_call: -; v_call: TRBV7-9; cdr3_nt: TGTGCCAGCAGCCGGAAGAACACTGAAGCTTTCTTT; cdr3_aa: CASSRKNTEAFF
j_call: TRBJ2-7; clone_size: -; d_call: TRBD1; v_call: TRBV11-3; cdr3_nt: TGTGCCAGCAGCTTAGCCAAAAACAGGGGTCTGACCTACGAGCAGTACTTC; cdr3_aa: CASSLAKNRGLTYEQYF
j_call: TRBJ1-1; clone_size: -; d_call: -; v_call: TRBV28; cdr3_nt: TGTGCCAGCAGTCAGCAGAACACTGAAGCTTTCTTT; cdr3_aa: CASSQQNTEAFF
j_call: TRBJ1-3; clone_size: -; d_call: -; v_call: TRBV30; cdr3_nt: TGTGCCTGGGAAAGGGGGAATTCTGGAAACACCATATATTTT; cdr3_aa: CAWERGNSGNTIYF
j_call: TRBJ2-3; clone_size: few; d_call: TRBD2; v_call: TRBV6-2/TRBV6-3; cdr3_nt: TGTGCCAGCAGTTTCGCGACCGGGACTAGCGAAAGCACAGATACGCAGTATTTT; cdr3_aa: CASSFATGTSESTDTQYF
j_call: TRBJ2-3; clone_size: few; d_call: TRBD2; v_call: TRBV6-2/TRBV6-3; cdr3_nt: TGTGCCAGCAGTTACTCCCGGGGACTAGCGGGTGGCACAGATACGCAGTATTTT; cdr3_aa: CASSYSRGLAGGTDTQYF
j_call: TRBJ2-3; clone_size: once; d_call: TRBD1; v_call: TRBV29-1; cdr3_nt: TGCAGCGCCCGACAGGGCGGCACAGATACGCAGTATTTT; cdr3_aa: CSARQGGTDTQYF
j_call: TRBJ2-7; clone_size: once; d_call: -; v_call: TRBV4-3; cdr3_nt: TGCGCCAGCAGCCAAGCGCAGGGATACGAGCAGTACTTC; cdr3_aa: CASSQAQGYEQYF
j_call: TRBJ1-4; clone_size: -; d_call: TRBD1; v_call: TRBV5-1; cdr3_nt: TGCGCCAGCAGCTTGGGCGGACAGGCCTCTATTTATGAAAAACTGTTTTTT; cdr3_aa: CASSLGGQASIYEKLFF
j_call: TRBJ1-6; clone_size: -; d_call: -; v_call: TRBV6-5; cdr3_nt: TGTGCCAGCATACCGGACGGCAATTCACCCCTCCACTTT; cdr3_aa: CASIPDGNSPLHF
j_call: TRBJ2-1; clone_size: -; d_call: TRBD2; v_call: TRBV6-5; cdr3_nt: TGTGCCAGCAGTTATGGGACGGGAGGGGTCGATGAGCAGTTCTTC; cdr3_aa: CASSYGTGGVDEQFF
j_call: TRBJ2-1; clone_size: -; d_call: TRBD2; v_call: TRBV6-4; cdr3_nt: TGTGCCAGCAGTGACTCGGCTGGCGGGGGCTACAATGAGCAGTTCTTC; cdr3_aa: CASSDSAGGGYNEQFF
j_call: TRBJ1-5; clone_size: -; d_call: -; v_call: TRBV19; cdr3_nt: TGTGCCAGTAGTATGGGTTCTAGTCAGCCCCAGCATTTT; cdr3_aa: CASSMGSSQPQHF
j_call: TRBJ1-2; clone_size: -; d_call: -; v_call: TRBV6-2/TRBV6-3; cdr3_nt: TGTGCCAGCACCCCGGAGCGGCAGGGATATGGCTACACCTTC; cdr3_aa: CASTPERQGYGYTF
j_call: TRBJ2-1; clone_size: -; d_call: -; v_call: TRBV6-2/TRBV6-3; cdr3_nt: TGTGCCAGCAGCCTACTCCCCGAACTCTACAATGAGCAGTTCTTC; cdr3_aa: CASSLLPELYNEQFF
j_call: TRBJ1-1; clone_size: once; d_call: -; v_call: TRBV7-2; cdr3_nt: TGTGCCAGCAGCTTTTTGGGGGCAACTGAAGCTTTCTTT; cdr3_aa: CASSFLGATEAFF
j_call: TRBJ1-3; clone_size: -; d_call: -; v_call: TRBV5-4; cdr3_nt: TGTGCCAGCAGCTTAGGGACTAGGGGAAACACCATATATTTT; cdr3_aa: CASSLGTRGNTIYF
j_call: TRBJ2-3; clone_size: -; d_call: TRBD2; v_call: TRBV29-1; cdr3_nt: TGCAGCGTTGGGACTAGCGGGGGATGGTTAGATACGCAGTATTTT; cdr3_aa: CSVGTSGGWLDTQYF
j_call: TRBJ1-1; clone_size: -; d_call: -; v_call: TRBV27; cdr3_nt: TGTGCCAGCAGTTTGGCCCTACGCACTGAAGCTTTCTTT; cdr3_aa: CASSLALRTEAFF
j_call: TRBJ2-3; clone_size: -; d_call: -; v_call: TRBV11-2; cdr3_nt: TGTGCCAGCAGCTTGGGGGCGGCCCCAGATACGCAGTATTTT; cdr3_aa: CASSLGAAPDTQYF
j_call: TRBJ2-1; clone_size: -; d_call: -; v_call: TRBV3-1/TRBV3-2; cdr3_nt: TGTGCCAGCAGCCGGGGGGCCGGGGTATTAGCTGAGCAGTTCTTC; cdr3_aa: CASSRGAGVLAEQFF
j_call: TRBJ2-1; clone_size: -; d_call: -; v_call: TRBV27; cdr3_nt: TGTGCCAGCAGTTCGGGACCCCACTCCTACAATGAGCAGTTCTTC; cdr3_aa: CASSSGPHSYNEQFF
j_call: TRBJ1-2; clone_size: -; d_call: -; v_call: TRBV9; cdr3_nt: TGTGCCAGCAGCCCCCTCGCAGGAACTATCCCCGACGGCTACACCTTC; cdr3_aa: CASSPLAGTIPDGYTF
j_call: TRBJ2-7; clone_size: few; d_call: TRBD2; v_call: TRBV7-6; cdr3_nt: TGTGCCAGCAGCTCAGGACTAGCGGGTGATGCCTACGAGCAGTACTTC; cdr3_aa: CASSSGLAGDAYEQYF
j_call: TRBJ2-5; clone_size: few; d_call: TRBD2; v_call: TRBV11-3; cdr3_nt: TGTGCCAGCAGCTCCCGGACTAGCGAAACGGAGACCCAGTACTTC; cdr3_aa: CASSSRTSETETQYF
j_call: TRBJ2-1; clone_size: -; d_call: -; v_call: TRBV7-2; cdr3_nt: TGTGCCAGCAGCTGGACGCGGGACTACAATGAGCAGTTCTTC; cdr3_aa: CASSWTRDYNEQFF
j_call: TRBJ2-1; clone_size: -; d_call: -; v_call: TRBV7-2; cdr3_nt: TGTGCCAGCAGCTCCCCATTACGGGAGCAGTTCTTC; cdr3_aa: CASSSPLREQFF
j_call: TRBJ1-2; clone_size: -; d_call: TRBD1; v_call: TRBV15; cdr3_nt: TGTGCCACCAGCAGAGATCGCGGGACAGGGGATGGCTACACCTTC; cdr3_aa: CATSRDRGTGDGYTF
j_call: TRBJ1-2; clone_size: -; d_call: -; v_call: TRBV3-1/TRBV3-2; cdr3_nt: TGTGCCAGCAGCCAAGATGGGACGGCCTATGGCTACACCTTC; cdr3_aa: CASSQDGTAYGYTF
j_call: TRBJ1-4; clone_size: -; d_call: TRBD1; v_call: TRBV11-2; cdr3_nt: TGTGCCAGCAGCCCGGGACAGGGACGTGAAAAACTGTTTTTT; cdr3_aa: CASSPGQGREKLFF
j_call: TRBJ2-1; clone_size: -; d_call: TRBD1; v_call: TRBV30; cdr3_nt: TGTGCCCGAGAGGGGGCAGGGAAGGAGCAGTTCTTC; cdr3_aa: CAREGAGKEQFF
j_call: TRBJ2-3; clone_size: -; d_call: TRBD2; v_call: TRBV9; cdr3_nt: TGTGCCAGCAGCGTGAGACTAGCGGGGGAAGTTACAGATACGCAGTATTTT; cdr3_aa: CASSVRLAGEVTDTQYF
j_call: TRBJ2-1; clone_size: -; d_call: -; v_call: TRBV7-9; cdr3_nt: TGTGCCAGCAGCCCTCAAAACAATGAGCAGTTCTTC; cdr3_aa: CASSPQNNEQFF
j_call: TRBJ2-3; clone_size: -; d_call: -; v_call: TRBV28; cdr3_nt: TGTGCCAGCAGTTTAAACCTGGCTTATACGCAGTATTTT; cdr3_aa: CASSLNLAYTQYF
j_call: TRBJ2-2; clone_size: -; d_call: -; v_call: TRBV11-2; cdr3_nt: TGTGCCAGCAGCTTAGACCGGACAGGGAGGGCCGGGGAGCTGTTTTTT; cdr3_aa: CASSLDRTGRAGELFF
j_call: TRBJ2-7; clone_size: -; d_call: -; v_call: TRBV10-2; cdr3_nt: TGCGCCAGCAGGGACGGGGACTACGAGCAGTACTTC; cdr3_aa: CASRDGDYEQYF
j_call: TRBJ2-7; clone_size: -; d_call: -; v_call: TRBV6-5; cdr3_nt: TGTGCCAGCAGTTCCGTCTACGAGCAGTACTTC; cdr3_aa: CASSSVYEQYF
j_call: TRBJ1-1; clone_size: -; d_call: -; v_call: TRBV7-2; cdr3_nt: TGTGCCAGCAGCTTAAAGGAGGGTCATATGAACACTGAAGCTTTCTTT; cdr3_aa: CASSLKEGHMNTEAFF
j_call: TRBJ1-2; clone_size: -; d_call: -; v_call: TRBV5-6; cdr3_nt: TGTGCCAGCAGCTTGAGGGGGGCCTACTATGGCTACACCTTC; cdr3_aa: CASSLRGAYYGYTF
j_call: TRBJ1-5; clone_size: -; d_call: -; v_call: TRBV19; cdr3_nt: TGTGCCAGTAGTATAGAATCTTGGGGAGGCAATCAGCCCCAGCATTTT; cdr3_aa: CASSIESWGGNQPQHF
j_call: TRBJ2-5; clone_size: -; d_call: -; v_call: TRBV2; cdr3_nt: TGTGCCAGCAGTGCGGTTAGGACTAACCCCCTTCCAGAGACCCAGTACTTC; cdr3_aa: CASSAVRTNPLPETQYF
j_call: TRBJ2-1; clone_size: -; d_call: -; v_call: TRBV2; cdr3_nt: TGTGCCAGCAGAGGAAGGGGGAATGAGCAGTTCTTC; cdr3_aa: CASRGRGNEQFF